The clone carrying this T cell receptor beta chain was counted only a few times. Its cognate antigen is unknown. This entry belongs to a study of identifying expanded T cells in peripheral blood. Study conclusions and caveats: Variance in clone template counts between approximately 2-week samples significantly increased with total template count across all healthy donors. Technical replicates showed roughly 1.2 changed clones; approximately 2 weeks roughly 15; four weeks 19.

TCRdb keeps only in-frame clones here, not all; method: immunoSEQ multiplex PCR. The data hold about 58,000 clones, with about 83% observed a single time. CDR3 length: 13 amino acids. V lost 6 bases and J lost 4, with 10 bases in between. Germline V CDR1 and CDR2: MNHNS, SASEGT. The sample comprised blood. The V and J genes are TRBV6-1 and TRBJ1-5, with D perhaps TRBD1 (5 bases). The clonotype comes from a person aged 18 to 75 in good health. The CDR3 is CASRGRVNQPQHF. CDR3 in DNA: TGTGCCAGCAGGGGACGGGTAAATCAGCCCCAGCATTTT.